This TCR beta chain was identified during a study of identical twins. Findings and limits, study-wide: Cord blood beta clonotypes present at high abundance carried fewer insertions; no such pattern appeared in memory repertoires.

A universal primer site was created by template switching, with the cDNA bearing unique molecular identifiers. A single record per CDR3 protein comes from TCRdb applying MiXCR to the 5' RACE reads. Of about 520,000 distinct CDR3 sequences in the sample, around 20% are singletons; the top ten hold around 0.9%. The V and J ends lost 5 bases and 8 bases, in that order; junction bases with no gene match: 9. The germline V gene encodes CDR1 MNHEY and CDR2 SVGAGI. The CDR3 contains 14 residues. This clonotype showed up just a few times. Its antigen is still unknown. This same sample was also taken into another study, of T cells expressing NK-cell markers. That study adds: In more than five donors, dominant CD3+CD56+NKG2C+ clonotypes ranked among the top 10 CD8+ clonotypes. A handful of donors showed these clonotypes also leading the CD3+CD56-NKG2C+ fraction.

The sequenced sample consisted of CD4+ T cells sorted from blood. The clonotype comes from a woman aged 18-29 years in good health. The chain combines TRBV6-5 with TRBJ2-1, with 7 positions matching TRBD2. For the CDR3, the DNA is TGTGCCAGCAGTCACCACGGGACTACCCATGAGCAGTTCTTC. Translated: CASSHHGTTHEQFF.